This is a list of T cell receptor beta chains from one sample in a study of neoadjuvant anti-PD-1 for oral cavity cancer. This table comes from immunoSEQ multiplex PCR, and its TCRdb copy is limited to in-frame clones, with some not included. This sample has tens of thousands of clones, with approximately 80% found just once. The specimen comprised PBMCs, sampled before nivolumab (anti-PD-1) treatment. These receptors all stem from a person aged 40 to 85 with oral cavity squamous cell carcinoma. CDR3s include the opening cysteine and the closing phenylalanine or tryptophan. A D gene is named only where the DNA matches it firmly. The size entry is marked missing in some rows and otherwise reads once, few, many or a size class.

>-|TRBD1|TRBJ2-7|TRBV30
TGTGCCTGGAGTGCCAGACAGGGGGCCGACGAGCAGTACTTC
CAWSARQGADEQYF
>-|-|TRBJ1-5|TRBV6-5
TGTGCCAGCAGTTACTCTTTAGGGGGCAATCAGCCCCAGCATTTT
CASSYSLGGNQPQHF
>few|-|TRBJ2-7|TRBV2
TGTGCCAGCAGTGTTACTCCCTACGAGCAGTACTTC
CASSVTPYEQYF
>-|-|TRBJ1-6|TRBV7-7
TGTGCCAGCCCCCCCGGGCGGCTCGGGTCACCCCTCCACTTT
CASPPGRLGSPLHF
>-|-|TRBJ1-1|TRBV29-1
TGCAGCGGTCAACTCACAGGAACTGAAGCTTTCTTT
CSGQLTGTEAFF
>-|-|TRBJ2-7|TRBV10-1
TGCGCCAGCAGTGAGTCTAAGTACCCCCACAACTACGAGCAGTACTTC
CASSESKYPHNYEQYF
>-|-|TRBJ1-2|TRBV6-1
TGTGCCAGCAGTGGAACCGGGACAAGGGGCTATGGCTACACCTTC
CASSGTGTRGYGYTF
>-|TRBD2|TRBJ2-2|TRBV9
TGTGCCAGCAGCTTGGGACTACCCGGCGGGGAGCTGTTTTTT
CASSLGLPGGELFF
>once|-|TRBJ1-1|TRBV10-3
TGTGCCATCAGTGAAGACAGCATGAACACTGAAGCTTTCTTT
CAISEDSMNTEAFF
>-|-|TRBJ2-1|TRBV7-9
TGTGCCAGCAGCTTAGGGGCCCGACAGCAAGGTGAGCAGTTCTTC
CASSLGARQQGEQFF
>-|-|TRBJ1-2|TRBV9
TGTGCCAGCAGCGTTACCGGGAGTTGGCACACCTTC
CASSVTGSWHTF
>-|-|TRBJ2-7|TRBV27
TGTGCCAGCAGTTTAAGCCAGGGTTACGAGCAGTACTTC
CASSLSQGYEQYF
>medium-sized|-|TRBJ1-6|TRBV25-1
TGTGCCAGCAGTGAGGGATATTCACCCCTCCACTTT
CASSEGYSPLHF
>-|-|TRBJ1-6|TRBV2
TGTGCCAGCAGTGAGGGGTTTTCACCCCTCCACTTT
CASSEGFSPLHF
>-|TRBD2|TRBJ2-7|TRBV27
TGTGCCAGCAGTTTATCAGGGACTAGCGGCTACGAGCAGTACTTC
CASSLSGTSGYEQYF
>-|TRBD2|TRBJ2-3|TRBV18
TGTGCCAGCTCGCCCGGGACTAGCGGGAGTCCCGTCGATACGCAGTATTTT
CASSPGTSGSPVDTQYF
>few|-|TRBJ2-3|TRBV7-2
TGTGCCAGCAGCTTAGCGGACCCACGCACAGATACGCAGTATTTT
CASSLADPRTDTQYF
>-|-|TRBJ2-1|TRBV27
TGTGCCAGCTCAACTAGGGGCCAGCAGAGTTTCTCCTACAATGAGCAGTTCTTC
CASSTRGQQSFSYNEQFF
>-|-|TRBJ1-2|TRBV27
TGTGCCAGCAGTTCCCGACAGACGAGGCGCTACACCTTC
CASSSRQTRRYTF
>-|-|TRBJ2-7|TRBV28
TGTGCCAGCAGTCCCGCGAGAACCGTCTACGAGCAGTACTTC
CASSPARTVYEQYF
>-|TRBD1|TRBJ1-6|TRBV25-1
TGTGCCAGCAGTGCCGCAGGGGGCGGAAATTCACCCCTCCACTTT
CASSAAGGGNSPLHF
>-|-|TRBJ1-1|TRBV5-6
TGTGCCAGCAGCTTCCGGGAGCTGAACACTGAAGCTTTCTTT
CASSFRELNTEAFF
>-|-|TRBJ1-2|TRBV7-8
TGTGCCAGCAGCTTAGTGAGGTCTCTATTAGATGGGCTCTATGGCTACACCTTC
CASSLVRSLLDGLYGYTF
>once|-|TRBJ1-3|TRBV6-5
TGTGCCAGCAGTCCCTGGAAGGGCTCTGGAAACACCATATATTTT
CASSPWKGSGNTIYF
>-|-|TRBJ1-1|TRBV7-8
TGTGCCAGCAGCGTGATCATGAACACTGAAGCTTTCTTT
CASSVIMNTEAFF
>-|-|TRBJ1-6|TRBV27
TGTGCCAGCACCCCTTTGATGGCAGGCAGGCAGTCACCCCTCCACTTT
CASTPLMAGRQSPLHF
>-|-|TRBJ1-1|TRBV7-9
TGTGCCAGCAGCTTTGCAGGGAGGAACACTGAAGCTTTCTTT
CASSFAGRNTEAFF
>-|-|TRBJ2-2|TRBV19
TGTGCCAGTAGTATTCGCACGACCAATACGAACACCGGGGAGCTGTTTTTT
CASSIRTTNTNTGELFF
>-|-|TRBJ1-1|TRBV29-1
TGCAGCGTTGACTCAAGGGGGGGCCGCGGGACTGAAGCTTTCTTT
CSVDSRGGRGTEAFF
>-|-|TRBJ1-2|TRBV6-6
TGTGCCAGCAGTTACGAGGTCGTTGGCTACACCTTC
CASSYEVVGYTF
>-|TRBD1|TRBJ1-2|TRBV27
TGTGCCAGCAGTTTGTTCCAGGGGGCCCTCTCTGCTGGCTACACCTTC
CASSLFQGALSAGYTF
>-|TRBD2|TRBJ2-3|TRBV2
TGTGCCAGCAGGGATCCGGGACTACAAAGCACAGATACGCAGTATTTT
CASRDPGLQSTDTQYF
>-|TRBD2|TRBJ2-1|TRBV6-1
TGTGCCTTACGCTCTAGCGGGAGCTACAATGAGCAGTTCTTC
CALRSSGSYNEQFF
>-|-|TRBJ2-6|TRBV29-1
TGCAGCGTACCTTCAGCTGGGGCCAACGTCCTGACTTTC
CSVPSAGANVLTF
>-|-|TRBJ2-5|TRBV12-5
TGTGCTAGTGCCTTCAATGCGGAGACCCAGTACTTC
CASAFNAETQYF
>-|TRBD2|TRBJ2-1|TRBV5-1
TGCGCCAGCAGTGTTGGCGGGAGGAGCTCCTACAATGAGCAGTTCTTC
CASSVGGRSSYNEQFF
>once|TRBD2|TRBJ2-5|TRBV30
TGTGCCTGGACCCAGCGGGAGCGAGGGACCCAGTACTTC
CAWTQRERGTQYF
>few|-|TRBJ2-2|TRBV7-2
TGTGCCAGCAGCTTAGCGAGCTCGAACACCGGGGAGCTGTTTTTT
CASSLASSNTGELFF
>-|TRBD1|TRBJ1-2|TRBV4-2
TGTGCCAGCAGCCACCTGACTGGGACAGAGGATCACTATGGCTACACCTTC
CASSHLTGTEDHYGYTF
>once|-|TRBJ2-4|TRBV2
TGTGCCAGCAGTGACGTGGGGGGACTAGCCAAAAACATTCAGTACTTC
CASSDVGGLAKNIQYF
>-|-|TRBJ2-1|TRBV4-2
TGTGCCAGCAGCCAAGATTCCTTAGGCGGGGGCAGAGATGAGCAGTTCTTC
CASSQDSLGGGRDEQFF
>few|-|TRBJ2-5|TRBV29-1
TGCAGCGCGACAGGCCTTAGGGGAGAGACCCAGTACTTC
CSATGLRGETQYF
>-|TRBD1|TRBJ2-1|TRBV19
TGTGCCAGTAACCGGGACAGGGAGGGAGGGGAGCAGTTCTTC
CASNRDREGGEQFF
>-|TRBD1|TRBJ1-1|TRBV5-4
TGTGCCAGCAGCCCGACCCGGCAGGGGGCTAACACTGAAGCTTTCTTT
CASSPTRQGANTEAFF
>-|TRBD1|TRBJ1-1|TRBV6-6
TGTGCCAGCAGTTACCCCAGGGGGCGAAACACTGAAGCTTTCTTT
CASSYPRGRNTEAFF
>-|TRBD2|TRBJ2-1|TRBV29-1
TGCAGCGTAATCGGGGGGATAAGCTCCTACAATGAGCAGTTCTTC
CSVIGGISSYNEQFF
>once|-|TRBJ1-6|TRBV4-2
TGTGCCAGCAGCCAAGAACACCTTCTGGGGTCACCCCTCCACTTT
CASSQEHLLGSPLHF
>-|-|TRBJ1-2|TRBV5-4
TGTGCCAGCAGCTCGGAAGTAGGCACAGGGTCTAGGGGCTACACCTTC
CASSSEVGTGSRGYTF
>-|-|TRBJ1-1|TRBV4-1
TGCGCCAGCAGCCAAGTGAGAGTGGGGGCAGGAGGGGACACTGAAGCTTTCTTT
CASSQVRVGAGGDTEAFF
>once|-|TRBJ2-2|TRBV10-2
TGCGCCAGCAGTGGCTCAGGGGTGAACACCGGGGAGCTGTTTTTT
CASSGSGVNTGELFF
>-|TRBD2|TRBJ2-7|TRBV6-4
TGTGCCAGCAGACTAGCGGAGGAGGGCTCCTACGAGCAGTACTTC
CASRLAEEGSYEQYF
>-|-|TRBJ1-4|TRBV18
TGTGCCAGCTCACCACGGGGGATGTGGGATGAAAAACTGTTTTTT
CASSPRGMWDEKLFF